This note documents a single T cell receptor beta chain sequence. CDR1 and CDR2 from the germline V gene are KGHDR and SFDVKD. The CDR3 has 12 amino acids. Trimming left V 2 bases short and J 7 bases short, with 4 bases between. Using its own MiXCR run on the 5' RACE reads, TCRdb lists one record per CDR3 protein. The sample yields about 370,000 distinct CDR3 sequences, around 10% seen once. This sample is drawn from a study of T cells after yellow fever vaccination. The rearrangement joins TRBV24-1 to TRBJ2-2; no clear D. The sample in question was PBMCs, obtained on the day of the first yellow fever vaccination. The source of this sequence is a man aged 18 to 35 who received the YFV17D yellow fever vaccine. The CDR3 nucleotides are TGTGCCACCAGTGATTCTGGCGGGGAGCTGTTTTTT. It translates to CATSDSGGELFF.